The source of this TCR beta chain is a study of T-cell reconstitution after alpha-beta-depleted transplantation in children. Molecular barcoding with unique molecular identifiers was used for the TCRbeta library. TCRdb re-called the PCR reads with MiXCR, one entry per CDR3 protein. The top ten hold 4.5% to 5.5% of the sample, which has approximately 270,000 distinct CDR3 sequences, approximately 24% seen once. This sequence originates from a female patient between 2 and 10 years old who had a stem cell transplant for congenital amegakaryocytic thrombocytopenia, so the T cells may come from the graft donor. Sequenced here: PBMCs, mostly from graft donor cells, sampled 360 days after TCRalphabeta/CD19-depleted stem cell transplant.

The CDR3 DNA reads TGTGCCAGCAGTTTCCTTATTAGGGGCTACACCTTC. Translating gives CASSFLIRGYTF. V usage is TRBV28 and J usage is TRBJ1-2; D unclear. Between the trimmed V and J ends, which lost 3 bases and 8 bases, there was a span of 10 bases. Germline V gives CDR1 MDHEN, CDR2 SYDVKM. The CDR3 contains 12 residues.